This TCR beta chain derives from a study of cytomegalovirus exposure and HLA in healthy donors. PCR primers comprised 60 Vbeta and 13 Jbeta primers. The method was immunoSEQ multiplex PCR; TCRdb's version includes in-frame clones alone and lacks a portion of them. This table holds about 100,000 clones, over 55% found once. Of note for this clone: Its specificity is unknown.

V lost 2 bases and J lost 4; bases outside the gene matches: 1. There are 13 residues in the CDR3. CDR1 is SGHAT and CDR2 is FQNNGV in the germline V gene. Study observations and caveats: The authors later found TCR association rates varying by HLA locus, with DRB1 most and HLA-C fewest.

The sample taken for sequencing was PBMCs. The chain joins TRBV11-2 to TRBJ1-1; 7 bases fit TRBD1. This sequence originates from a woman between 18 and 29 years old in good health and CMV-seropositive. CDR3 amino acids: CASSLRQGTEAFF. CDR3 in DNA: TGTGCCAGCAGCTTAAGACAGGGCACTGAAGCTTTCTTT. Full variable domain (missing parts from reference TRBV11-2 and TRBJ1-1): EAGVAQSPRYKIIEKRQSVAFWCNPISGHATLYWYQQILGQGPKLLIQFQNNGVVDDSQLPKDRFSAERLKGVDSTLKIQPAKLEDSAVYLCASSLRQGTEAFFGQGTRLTVV.